The sequence of this T cell receptor beta chain was determined in a study of breast tumors, draining lymph nodes, adjacent tissues. Samples came from axillary lymph nodes draining the breast cancer. J lost 5 bases, V lost 4 bases, and 3 bases had no gene match. Germline CDR1 reads LGHNA; CDR2 reads YNFKEQ. This CDR3 has 14 amino acids. In the case of this clonotype: As yet, its antigen is unknown.

TCRdb itself ran the multiplex PCR reads through MiXCR, one entry per CDR3 protein. The data contain 70,000 to 95,000 distinct CDR3 sequences, 15% to 20% of them singletons. Study outcomes and limitations: Compared with lymph nodes, tumors were less diverse; compared with nontumor tissue, more. Luminal-like breast cancer showed significantly greater tumor-nontumor repertoire similarity than basal-like breast cancer did. Data fit most tumor T cells coming from lymph node, expanding in tumor. Tumor T cell lymph node origin was a supported hypothesis, not proven.

This chain joins TRBV4-2 and TRBJ2-1; 9 nucleotides agree with TRBD2. Sequencing used axillary lymph node tissue. The clonotype was recovered from a female donor with breast cancer. Some clones in this sample may be carry-over from other donors' samples. The CDR3 nucleotides are TGTGCCAGCAGCCCCCGACTAGCGGACAATGAGCAGTTCTTC. Translation gives CASSPRLADNEQFF.